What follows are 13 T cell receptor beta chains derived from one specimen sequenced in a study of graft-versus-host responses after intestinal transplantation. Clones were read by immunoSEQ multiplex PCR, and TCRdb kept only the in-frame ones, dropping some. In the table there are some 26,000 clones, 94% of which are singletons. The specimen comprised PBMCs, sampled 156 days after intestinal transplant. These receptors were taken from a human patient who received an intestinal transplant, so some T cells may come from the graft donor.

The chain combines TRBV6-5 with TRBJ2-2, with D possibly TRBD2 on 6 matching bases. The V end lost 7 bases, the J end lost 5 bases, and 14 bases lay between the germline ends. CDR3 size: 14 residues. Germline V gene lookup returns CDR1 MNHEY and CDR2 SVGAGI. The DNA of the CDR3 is TGTGCCAGCACCGTAAGCGGAGGGACCGGGGAGCTGTTTTTT. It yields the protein CASTVSGGTGELFF.

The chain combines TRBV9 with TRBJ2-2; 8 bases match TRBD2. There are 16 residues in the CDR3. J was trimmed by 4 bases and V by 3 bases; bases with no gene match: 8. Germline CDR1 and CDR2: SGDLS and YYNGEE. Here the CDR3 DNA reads TGTGCCAGCAGCGCGTCGGGACTAGGAGGCACCGGGGAGCTGTTTTTT. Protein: CASSASGLGGTGELFF.

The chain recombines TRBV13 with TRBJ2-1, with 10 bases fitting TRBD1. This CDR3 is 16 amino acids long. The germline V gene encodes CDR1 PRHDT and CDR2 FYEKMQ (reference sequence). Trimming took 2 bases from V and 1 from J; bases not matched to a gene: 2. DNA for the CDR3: TGTGCCAGCAGCTTACGGACAGGGGGGTCCTACAATGAGCAGTTCTTC. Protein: CASSLRTGGSYNEQFF.

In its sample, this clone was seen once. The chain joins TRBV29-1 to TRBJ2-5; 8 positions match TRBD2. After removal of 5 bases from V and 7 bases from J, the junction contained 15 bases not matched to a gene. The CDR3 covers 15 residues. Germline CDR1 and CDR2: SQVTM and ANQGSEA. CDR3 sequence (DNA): TGCAGCGTTTCGGGGGGCCTAGCGGGCGGCGCGACCCAGTACTTC. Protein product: CSVSGGLAGGATQYF.

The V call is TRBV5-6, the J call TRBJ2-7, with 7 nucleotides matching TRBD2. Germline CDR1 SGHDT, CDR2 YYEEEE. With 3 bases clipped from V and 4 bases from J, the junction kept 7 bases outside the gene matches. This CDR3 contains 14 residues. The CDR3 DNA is TGTGCCAGCAGCTATCGGGGAGCGGGGTACGAGCAGTACTTC. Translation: CASSYRGAGYEQYF.

The CDR3 bases are TGTGCCAGCAGTTTATCGGCCGGGACAGGGGTCTACGAGCAGTACTTC. Encoded protein: CASSLSAGTGVYEQYF. The V and J genes are TRBV28 and TRBJ2-7, with 10 bases matching TRBD1. V lost 1 base, J lost 3 bases, and 6 bases stayed unmatched. The V gene's germline CDR1 is MDHEN and CDR2 SYDVKM. The CDR3 is made up of 16 amino acids.

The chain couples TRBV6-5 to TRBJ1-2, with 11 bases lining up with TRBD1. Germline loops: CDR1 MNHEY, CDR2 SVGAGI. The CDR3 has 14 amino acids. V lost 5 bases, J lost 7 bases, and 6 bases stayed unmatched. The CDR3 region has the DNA TGTGCCAGCAGTCAAAGGACAGGGGGCATTGGCTACACCTTC. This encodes CASSQRTGGIGYTF.

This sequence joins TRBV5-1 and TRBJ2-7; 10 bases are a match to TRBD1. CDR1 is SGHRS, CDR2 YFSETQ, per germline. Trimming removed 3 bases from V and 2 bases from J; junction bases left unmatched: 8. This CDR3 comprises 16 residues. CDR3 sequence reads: CASSSNRDRGTYEQYF. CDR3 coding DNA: TGCGCCAGCAGCTCTAACCGGGACAGGGGCACCTACGAGCAGTACTTC.

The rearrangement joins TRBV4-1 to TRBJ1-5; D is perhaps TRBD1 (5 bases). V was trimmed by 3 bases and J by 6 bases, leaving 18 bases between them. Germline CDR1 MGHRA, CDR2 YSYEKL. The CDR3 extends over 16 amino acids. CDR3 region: CASSQGLSGSPQPQHF. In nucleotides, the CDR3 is TGCGCCAGCAGCCAGGGGCTTTCCGGGTCCCCTCAGCCCCAGCATTTT.

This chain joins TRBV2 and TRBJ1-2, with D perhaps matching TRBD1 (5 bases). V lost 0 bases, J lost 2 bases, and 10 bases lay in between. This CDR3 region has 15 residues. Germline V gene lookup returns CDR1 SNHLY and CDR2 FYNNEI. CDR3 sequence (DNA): TGTGCCAGCAGTGAAGCGCAACGACAGAACTATGGCTACACCTTC. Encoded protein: CASSEAQRQNYGYTF.

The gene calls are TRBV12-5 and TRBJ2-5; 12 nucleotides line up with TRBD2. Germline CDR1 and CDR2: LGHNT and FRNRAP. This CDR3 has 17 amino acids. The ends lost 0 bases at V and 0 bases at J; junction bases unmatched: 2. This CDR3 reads CASGLVLAGGYQETQYF. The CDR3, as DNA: TGTGCTAGTGGTTTGGTACTAGCGGGAGGCTACCAAGAGACCCAGTACTTC.

The CDR3 spells CASSPGGTDTQYF. The CDR3, as DNA: TGTGCCAGCAGCCCCGGGGGCACAGATACGCAGTATTTT. This chain joins TRBV5-4 and TRBJ2-3, with a tentative D call TRBD2 (5 bases). Trimming took 4 bases from V and 1 from J, leaving 7 bases between them. Per germline, CDR1 SGHNT and CDR2 YYREEE (reference sequence). This CDR3 has 13 residues.

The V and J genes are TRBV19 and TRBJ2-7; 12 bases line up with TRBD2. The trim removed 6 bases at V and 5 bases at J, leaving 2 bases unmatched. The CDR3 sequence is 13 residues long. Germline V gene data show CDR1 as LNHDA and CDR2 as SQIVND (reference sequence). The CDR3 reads CASSLAGGHEQYF. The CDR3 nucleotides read TGTGCCAGTAGCCTAGCGGGAGGGCACGAGCAGTACTTC.